The TCR beta chain under discussion was sequenced for a study of CD8 T cells in ankylosing spondylitis. Study-wide points: What appeared characteristic of ankylosing spondylitis blood was a TCR beta motif of 7 or 8 highly homologous variants. Disease-linked clones were found to be CD8+ and relatively rare in peripheral blood.

This clonotype was seen repeatedly, ten times or more. Its antigen remains unidentified. TCRdb called the 5' RACE reads again in MiXCR, with one record for every CDR3 protein. The data show around 770,000 distinct CDR3 sequences, approximately 12% seen once. CDR1 SNHLY and CDR2 FYNNEI come from the germline V gene. V lost 3 bases and J 9 bases, leaving 9 bases between the germline ends. This CDR3 is built from 13 residues. This chain connects TRBV2 to TRBJ1-6, with no clear D. The receptor's source is a male donor with ankylosing spondylitis. The sequencing input was blood, either unsorted or a sorted T cell fraction (not recorded which). DNA for the CDR3: TGTGCCAGCAGTGAGCAGAAAGGTTCACCCCTCCACTTT. The encoded protein is CASSEQKGSPLHF.